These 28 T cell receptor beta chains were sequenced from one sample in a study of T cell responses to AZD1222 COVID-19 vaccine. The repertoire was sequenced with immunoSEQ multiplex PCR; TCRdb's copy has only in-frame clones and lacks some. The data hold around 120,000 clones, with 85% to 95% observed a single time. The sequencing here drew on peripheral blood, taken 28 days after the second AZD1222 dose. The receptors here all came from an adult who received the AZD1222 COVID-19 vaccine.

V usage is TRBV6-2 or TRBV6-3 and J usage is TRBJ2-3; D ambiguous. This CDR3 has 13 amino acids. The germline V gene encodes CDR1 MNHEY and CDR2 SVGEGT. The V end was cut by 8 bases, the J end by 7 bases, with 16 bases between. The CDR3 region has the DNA TGTGCCAGCTGCCCCGTGGATAGGAATACGCAGTATTTT. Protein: CASCPVDRNTQYF.

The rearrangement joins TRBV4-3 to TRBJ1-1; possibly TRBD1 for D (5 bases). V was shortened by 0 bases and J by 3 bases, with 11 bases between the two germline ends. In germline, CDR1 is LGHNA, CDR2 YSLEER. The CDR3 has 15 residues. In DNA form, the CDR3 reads TGCGCCAGCAGCCAAGATAAGGGGATGGACACTGAAGCTTTCTTT. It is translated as CASSQDKGMDTEAFF.

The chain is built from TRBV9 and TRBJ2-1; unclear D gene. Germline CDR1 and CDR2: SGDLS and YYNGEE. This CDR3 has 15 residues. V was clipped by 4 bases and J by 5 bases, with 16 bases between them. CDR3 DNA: TGTGCCAGCAGCTCGTTCGAAGAAGGCCACAATGAGCAGTTCTTC. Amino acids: CASSSFEEGHNEQFF.

The CDR3 here is CASSLAPASGTEAFF. DNA for the CDR3: TGTGCCAGCAGCTTAGCTCCGGCCTCTGGGACTGAAGCTTTCTTT. The V gene is TRBV7-2, the J gene TRBJ1-1; no firm D call. Between the trimmed V and J ends, which lost 0 bases and 5 bases, there was a span of 13 bases. Germline CDR1 SGHTA, CDR2 FQGNSA. The CDR3 covers 15 residues.

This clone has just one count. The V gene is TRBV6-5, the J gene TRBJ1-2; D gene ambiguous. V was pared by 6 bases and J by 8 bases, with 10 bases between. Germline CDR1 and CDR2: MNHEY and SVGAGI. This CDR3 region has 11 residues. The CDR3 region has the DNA TGTGCCAGCAGAACCGCGGGGGGCTACACCTTC. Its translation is CASRTAGGYTF.

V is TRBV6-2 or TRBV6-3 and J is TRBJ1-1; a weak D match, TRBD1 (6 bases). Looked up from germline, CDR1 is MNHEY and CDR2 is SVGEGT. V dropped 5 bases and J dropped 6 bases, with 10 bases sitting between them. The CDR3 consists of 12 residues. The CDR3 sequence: CASSTGKSEAFF. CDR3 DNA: TGTGCCAGCAGTACAGGGAAGTCTGAAGCTTTCTTT.

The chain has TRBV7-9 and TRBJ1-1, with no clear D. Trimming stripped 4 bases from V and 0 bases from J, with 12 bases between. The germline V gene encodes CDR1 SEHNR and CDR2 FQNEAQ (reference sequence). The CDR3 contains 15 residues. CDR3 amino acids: CASSYGAAVNTEAFF. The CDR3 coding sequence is TGTGCCAGCAGCTACGGTGCGGCTGTGAACACTGAAGCTTTCTTT.

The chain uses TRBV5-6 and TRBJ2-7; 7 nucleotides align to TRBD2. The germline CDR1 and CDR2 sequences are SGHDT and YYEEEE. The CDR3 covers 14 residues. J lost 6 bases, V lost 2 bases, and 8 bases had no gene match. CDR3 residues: CASSFSMGLSEQYF. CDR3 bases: TGTGCCAGCAGCTTCAGCATGGGACTAAGCGAGCAGTACTTC.

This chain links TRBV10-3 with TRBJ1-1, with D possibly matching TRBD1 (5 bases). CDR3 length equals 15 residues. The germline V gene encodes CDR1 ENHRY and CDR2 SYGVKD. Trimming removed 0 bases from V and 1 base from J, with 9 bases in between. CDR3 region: CAISESFTGNTEAFF. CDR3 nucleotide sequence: TGTGCCATCAGTGAGTCGTTTACAGGGAACACTGAAGCTTTCTTT.

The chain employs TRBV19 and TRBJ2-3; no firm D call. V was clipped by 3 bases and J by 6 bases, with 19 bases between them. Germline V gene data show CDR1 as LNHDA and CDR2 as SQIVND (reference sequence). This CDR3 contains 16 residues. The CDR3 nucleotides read TGTGCCAGTAGTATCCGGAGCCCCGACTTATCGGATACGCAGTATTTT. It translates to CASSIRSPDLSDTQYF. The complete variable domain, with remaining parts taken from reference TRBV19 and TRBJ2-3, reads DGGITQSPKYLFRKEGQNVTLSCEQNLNHDAMYWYRQDPGQGLRLIYYSQIVNDFQKGDIAEGYSVSREKKESFPLTVTSAQKNPTAFYLCASSIRSPDLSDTQYFGPGTRLTVL.

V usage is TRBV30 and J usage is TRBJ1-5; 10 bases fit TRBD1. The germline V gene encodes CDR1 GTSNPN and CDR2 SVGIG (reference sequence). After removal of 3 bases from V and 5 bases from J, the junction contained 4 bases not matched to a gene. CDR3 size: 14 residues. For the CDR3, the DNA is TGTGCCTGGAGAGGACAGGGGGTTGATCAGCCCCAGCATTTT. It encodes CAWRGQGVDQPQHF. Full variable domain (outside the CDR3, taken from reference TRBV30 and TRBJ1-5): SQTIHQWPATLVQPVGSPLSLECTVEGTSNPNLYWYRQAAGRGLQLLFYSVGIGQISSEVPQNLSASRPQDRQFILSSKKLLLSDSGFYLCAWRGQGVDQPQHFGDGTRLSIL.

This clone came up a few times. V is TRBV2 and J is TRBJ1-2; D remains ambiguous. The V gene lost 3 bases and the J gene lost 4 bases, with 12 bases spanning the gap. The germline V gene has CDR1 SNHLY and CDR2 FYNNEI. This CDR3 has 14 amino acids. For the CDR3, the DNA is TGTGCCAGCAGTGAGCGGAACAGCCTCTATGGCTACACCTTC. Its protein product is CASSERNSLYGYTF.

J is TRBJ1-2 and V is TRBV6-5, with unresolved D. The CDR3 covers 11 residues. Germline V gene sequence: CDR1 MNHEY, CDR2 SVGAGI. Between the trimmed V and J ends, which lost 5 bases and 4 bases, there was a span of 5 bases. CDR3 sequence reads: CASSPAYGYTF. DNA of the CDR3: TGTGCCAGCAGTCCGGCCTATGGCTACACCTTC.

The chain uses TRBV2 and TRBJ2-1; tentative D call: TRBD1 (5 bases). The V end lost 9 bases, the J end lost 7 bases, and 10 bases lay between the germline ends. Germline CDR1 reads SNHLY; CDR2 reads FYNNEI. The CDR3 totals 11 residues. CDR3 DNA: TGTGCCAGTTTGGGGCCAAATGAGCAGTTCTTC. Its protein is CASLGPNEQFF.

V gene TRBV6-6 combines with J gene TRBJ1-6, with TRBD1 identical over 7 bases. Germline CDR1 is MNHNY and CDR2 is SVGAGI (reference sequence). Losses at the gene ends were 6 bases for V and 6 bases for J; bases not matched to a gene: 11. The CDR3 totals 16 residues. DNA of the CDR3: TGTGCCAGCAGCCAACCCTCCGGGACAGTTAATTCACCCCTCCACTTT. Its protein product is CASSQPSGTVNSPLHF.

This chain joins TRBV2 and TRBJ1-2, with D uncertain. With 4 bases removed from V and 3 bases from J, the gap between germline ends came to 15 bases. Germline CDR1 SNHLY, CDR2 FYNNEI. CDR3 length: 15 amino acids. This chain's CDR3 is CASSGESVVHYGYTF. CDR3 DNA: TGTGCCAGCAGTGGAGAAAGCGTAGTTCACTATGGCTACACCTTC.

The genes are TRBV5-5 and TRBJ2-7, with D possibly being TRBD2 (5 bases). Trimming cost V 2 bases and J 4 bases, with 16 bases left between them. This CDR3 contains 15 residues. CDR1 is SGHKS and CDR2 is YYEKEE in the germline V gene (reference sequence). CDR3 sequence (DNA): TGTGCCAGCAGCTTAGGCTTTCTGAGCGGTTACGAGCAGTACTTC. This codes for CASSLGFLSGYEQYF.

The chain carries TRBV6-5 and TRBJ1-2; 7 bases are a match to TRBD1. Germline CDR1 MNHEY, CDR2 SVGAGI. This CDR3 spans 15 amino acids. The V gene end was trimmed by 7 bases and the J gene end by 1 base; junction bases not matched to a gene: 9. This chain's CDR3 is CASNPGTALNYGYTF. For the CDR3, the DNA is TGTGCCAGCAACCCCGGGACAGCCCTTAACTATGGCTACACCTTC.

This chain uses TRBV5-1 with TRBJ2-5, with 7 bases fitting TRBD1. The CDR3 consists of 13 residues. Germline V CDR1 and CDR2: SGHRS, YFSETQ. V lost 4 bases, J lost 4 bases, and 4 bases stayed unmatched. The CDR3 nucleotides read TGCGCCAGCAGCACAGGGGACACAGAGACCCAGTACTTC. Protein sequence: CASSTGDTETQYF.

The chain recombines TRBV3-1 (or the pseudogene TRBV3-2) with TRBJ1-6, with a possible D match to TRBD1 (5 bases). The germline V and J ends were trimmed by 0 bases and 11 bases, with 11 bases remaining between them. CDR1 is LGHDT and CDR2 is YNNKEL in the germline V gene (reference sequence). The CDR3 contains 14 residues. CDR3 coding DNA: TGTGCCAGCAGCCAAGATTGGGGGAGCCCACCCCTCCACTTT. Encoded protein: CASSQDWGSPPLHF.

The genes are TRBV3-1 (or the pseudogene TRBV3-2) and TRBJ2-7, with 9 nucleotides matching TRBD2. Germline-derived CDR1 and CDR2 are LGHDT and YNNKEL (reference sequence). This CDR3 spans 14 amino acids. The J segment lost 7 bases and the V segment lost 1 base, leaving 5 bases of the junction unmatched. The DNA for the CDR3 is TGTGCCAGCAGCCAAGCGCTAGCGGGGCGGGAGCAGTACTTC. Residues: CASSQALAGREQYF.

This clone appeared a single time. The CDR3 nucleotides read TGTGCCAGCAGCCCAGGGGTTTTAACTGAAGCTTTCTTT. Translated: CASSPGVLTEAFF. The V and J genes are TRBV11-2 and TRBJ1-1; D is possibly TRBD1 (6 bases). This CDR3 has 13 residues. Germline assignment: CDR1 SGHAT and CDR2 FQNNGV. V was shortened by 5 bases and J by 5 bases, with 12 bases between the two germline ends.

The CDR3: CSVAGPDNEKLFF. The CDR3 DNA reads TGCAGCGTTGCGGGTCCTGATAATGAAAAACTGTTTTTT. This chain connects TRBV29-1 to TRBJ1-4; no firm D call. CDR1 is SQVTM and CDR2 is ANQGSEA in the germline V gene. The CDR3 contains 13 residues. Between the trimmed V and J ends, which lost 4 bases and 4 bases, there was a span of 10 bases.

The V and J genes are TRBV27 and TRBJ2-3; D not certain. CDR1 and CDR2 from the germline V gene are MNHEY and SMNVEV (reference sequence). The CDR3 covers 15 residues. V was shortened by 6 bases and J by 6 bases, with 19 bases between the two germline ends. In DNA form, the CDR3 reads TGTGCCAGCAGAACCTTCCCCCCAGCGTTTGATACGCAGTATTTT. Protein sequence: CASRTFPPAFDTQYF.

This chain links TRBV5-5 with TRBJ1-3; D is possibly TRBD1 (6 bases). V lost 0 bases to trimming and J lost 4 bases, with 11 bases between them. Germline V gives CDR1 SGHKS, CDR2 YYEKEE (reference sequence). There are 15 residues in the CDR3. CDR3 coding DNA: TGTGCCAGCAGCTTGGTTGCAGGGACAGGAAACACCATATATTTT. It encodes CASSLVAGTGNTIYF.

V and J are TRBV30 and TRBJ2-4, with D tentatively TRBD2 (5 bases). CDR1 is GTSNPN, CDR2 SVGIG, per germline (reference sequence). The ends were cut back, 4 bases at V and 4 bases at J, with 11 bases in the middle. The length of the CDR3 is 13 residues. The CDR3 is CAWNPSGKNIQYF. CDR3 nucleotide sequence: TGTGCCTGGAACCCCTCGGGAAAAAACATTCAGTACTTC.

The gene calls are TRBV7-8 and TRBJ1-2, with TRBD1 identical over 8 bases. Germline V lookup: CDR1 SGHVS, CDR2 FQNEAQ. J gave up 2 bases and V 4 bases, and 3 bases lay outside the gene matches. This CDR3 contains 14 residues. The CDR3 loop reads CASSSGQANYGYTF. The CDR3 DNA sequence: TGTGCCAGCAGCTCGGGACAGGCCAACTATGGCTACACCTTC.

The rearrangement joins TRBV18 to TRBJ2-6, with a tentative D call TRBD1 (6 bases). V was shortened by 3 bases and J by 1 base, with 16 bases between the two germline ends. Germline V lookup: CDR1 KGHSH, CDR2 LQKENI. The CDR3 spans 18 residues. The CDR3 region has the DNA TGTGCCAGCTCACCGGTCGTGGGGGCGCGTTCTGGGGCCAACGTCCTGACTTTC. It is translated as CASSPVVGARSGANVLTF.